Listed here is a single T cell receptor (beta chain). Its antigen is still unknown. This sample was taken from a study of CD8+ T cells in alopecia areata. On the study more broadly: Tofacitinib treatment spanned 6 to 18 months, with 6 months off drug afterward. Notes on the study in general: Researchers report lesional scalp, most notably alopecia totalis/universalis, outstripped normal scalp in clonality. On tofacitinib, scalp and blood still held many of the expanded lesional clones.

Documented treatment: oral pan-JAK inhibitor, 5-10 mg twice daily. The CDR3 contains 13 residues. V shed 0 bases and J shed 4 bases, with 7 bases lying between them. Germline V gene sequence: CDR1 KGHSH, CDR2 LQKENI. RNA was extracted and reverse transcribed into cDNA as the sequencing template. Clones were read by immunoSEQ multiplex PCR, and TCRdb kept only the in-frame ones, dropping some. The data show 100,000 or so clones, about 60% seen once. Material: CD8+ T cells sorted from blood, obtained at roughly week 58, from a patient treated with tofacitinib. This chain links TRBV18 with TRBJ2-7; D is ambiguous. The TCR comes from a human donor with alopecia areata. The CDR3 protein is CASSPPQEYEQYF. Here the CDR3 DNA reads TGTGCCAGCTCACCACCTCAGGAGTACGAGCAGTACTTC.